A single sample is the source of the 15 T cell receptor beta chains below, sequenced in a study of shared clonotypes between healthy human individuals (dated by TCRdb to about 2020). CD8 naive samples were obtained by positive selection for CCR7 among CD45RO-negative cells, yielding a CD45RA+CCR7+ population from which TemRA cells were excluded. Library preparation was by the immunoSEQ multiplex PCR assay. The clones in this table, taken by TCRdb from immuneACCESS, are in-frame only. Not every clone is retained; where verified, under half of the shortfall comes from an unresolved V gene, and the cause of the rest is unknown. Within this sample are roughly 2.1 million clones, with 93% of them counted one time only. Around 1.7% of the sample is in the top ten clones. Sequenced input: naive CD8+ T cells from PBMCs. The meaning of the sample's cell subset or site label: CD45RA+CCR7+. The receptors here all came from a young man in good health. Some clones in this sample may be carry-over from other donors' samples.

This sequence joins TRBV5-4 and TRBJ2-3, with 9 bases matching TRBD1. Germline lookup yields CDR1 SGHNT and CDR2 YYREEE (reference sequence). The ends lost 4 bases at V and 4 bases at J; junction bases unmatched: 7. The length of the CDR3 is 15 residues. The CDR3 spells CASSPGQGSPDTQYF. The DNA for the CDR3 is TGTGCCAGCAGCCCGGGACAGGGTAGCCCAGATACGCAGTATTTT.

The J gene is TRBJ2-1, the V gene TRBV7-9, with 10 bases fitting TRBD2. The germline V gene encodes CDR1 SEHNR and CDR2 FQNEAQ (reference sequence). The V gene end was trimmed by 0 bases and the J gene end by 10 bases; junction bases not matched to a gene: 3. This CDR3 spans 14 amino acids. The chain's CDR3 is CASSLATLAGEQFF. As DNA, the CDR3 is TGTGCCAGCAGCTTAGCCACACTAGCGGGAGAGCAGTTCTTC.

For this clone: The sample contains more than one DNA sequence encoding this CDR3. The chain links TRBV27 to TRBJ2-7; D gene ambiguous. CDR1 MNHEY and CDR2 SMNVEV come from the germline V gene (reference sequence). The V and J ends lost 3 bases and 1 base respectively, with 7 bases between them. This CDR3 has 13 amino acids. CDR3 amino acids: CASSFVGSYEQYF. CDR3 DNA sequence: TGTGCCAGCAGTTTTGTGGGTTCCTACGAGCAGTACTTC.

Turning to this clone: Other nucleotide sequences from this sample produce the same CDR3. The J gene is TRBJ2-7, the V gene TRBV5-1; 7 positions match TRBD1. This CDR3 is 14 amino acids long. The germline CDR1 and CDR2 sequences are SGHRS and YFSETQ. The V segment lost 4 bases and the J segment 2 bases; nucleotides outside the gene matches: 6. CDR3 in DNA: TGCGCCAGCAGCCCCGGGACAGTGCCCTACGAGCAGTACTTC. This translates into CASSPGTVPYEQYF. The complete variable domain, with remaining parts taken from reference TRBV5-1 and TRBJ2-7, reads KAGVTQTPRYLIKTRGQQVTLSCSPISGHRSVSWYQQTPGQGLQFLFEYFSETQRNKGNFPGRFSGRQFSNSRSEMNVSTLELGDSALYLCASSPGTVPYEQYFGPGTRLTVT.

This clone has just a few counts. This chain joins TRBV29-1 and TRBJ1-1; D remains ambiguous. The CDR3 has 11 residues. The germline CDR1 and CDR2 sequences are SQVTM and ANQGSEA. Between the trimmed V and J ends, which lost 7 bases and 4 bases, there was a span of 10 bases. The CDR3 loop is CSGHVGTEAFF. The CDR3 DNA is TGCAGCGGACATGTGGGCACTGAAGCTTTCTTT.

The rearrangement uses TRBV28 and TRBJ2-7; 11 bases map to TRBD2. Germline V CDR1 and CDR2: MDHEN, SYDVKM. After removal of 6 bases from V and 0 bases from J, the junction contained 7 bases not matched to a gene. This CDR3 comprises 16 residues. The CDR3 DNA reads as TGTGCCAGCAGCGGAACTAGCGGGAGATCCTCCTACGAGCAGTACTTC. Its translation is CASSGTSGRSSYEQYF. The variable domain in full, completed from reference TRBV28 and TRBJ2-7, reads DVKVTQSSRYLVKRTGEKVFLECVQDMDHENMFWYRQDPGLGLRLIYFSYDVKMKEKGDIPEGYSVSREKKERFSLILESASTNQTSMYLCASSGTSGRSSYEQYFGPGTRLTVT.

Details on this clone: Other DNA sequences from this sample encode an identical CDR3 as well. The J gene is TRBJ2-1, the V gene TRBV4-1; TRBD1 might be the D (6 bases). V was cut by 1 base and J by 7 bases, with 11 bases left in between. Germline CDR1 MGHRA, CDR2 YSYEKL. This CDR3 is built from 14 residues. CDR3 residues: CASSQGGGGNEQFF. CDR3 sequence (DNA): TGCGCCAGCAGCCAAGGAGGGGGTGGGAATGAGCAGTTCTTC.

The chain couples TRBV27 to TRBJ2-2, with 12 bases matching TRBD2. V gave up 5 bases and J gave up 2 bases; unmatched junction bases: 9. CDR1 MNHEY and CDR2 SMNVEV come from the germline V gene (reference sequence). The CDR3 has 18 amino acids. The CDR3 sequence is CASSDGLAGRLNTGELFF. In DNA form, the CDR3 reads TGTGCCAGCAGTGACGGACTAGCGGGAAGATTAAACACCGGGGAGCTGTTTTTT.

The CDR3 DNA follows: TGTGCCAGCAGCCTCCGACCTGGTTATTTT. Its translation is CASSLRPGYF. This chain uses TRBV7-2 with TRBJ2-3; D unresolved. Trimming removed 5 bases from V and 15 bases from J, with 12 bases in between. Germline CDR1 is SGHTA and CDR2 is FQGNSA. CDR3 length: 10 amino acids. Using reference TRBV7-2 and TRBJ2-3 for the parts outside the CDR3, the full variable domain is GAGVSQSPSNKVTEKGKDVELRCDPISGHTALYWYRQSLGQGLEFLIYFQGNSAPDKSGLPSDRFSAERTGGSVSTLTIQRTQQEDSAVYLCASSLRPGYFGPGTRLTVL.

This chain links TRBV12-2 with TRBJ2-2. TRBV12-2 is a pseudogene segment. There are 17 residues in the CDR3. The CDR3 spells CASRLTPRRPNTGELFF. CDR3 nucleotides: TGTGCAAGTCGCTTAACCCCAAGGCGACCGAACACCGGGGAGCTGTTTTTT.

J is TRBJ2-3 and V is TRBV28; D gene ambiguous. The germline gives CDR1 MDHEN, CDR2 SYDVKM. The CDR3 consists of 16 residues. V gave up 3 bases and J gave up 2 bases, with 15 bases separating them. CDR3 amino acids: CASSFLSSRSTDTQYF. The CDR3, as DNA: TGTGCCAGCAGTTTTTTGTCGTCCAGGTCCACAGATACGCAGTATTTT.

Notes on this clone: Additional DNA sequences in this sample encode the identical CDR3. The chain joins TRBV27 to TRBJ1-2; the D gene is possibly TRBD1 (5 bases). The CDR3 totals 14 residues. Trimming cost V 6 bases and J 3 bases, with 14 bases left between them. From germline, CDR1 is MNHEY and CDR2 SMNVEV (reference sequence). For the CDR3, the DNA is TGTGCCAGCAGCCCGAGGGACGGTTACTATGGCTACACCTTC. Its translation is CASSPRDGYYGYTF.

The chain combines TRBV7-3 with TRBJ2-7, with 7 bases fitting TRBD2. V shed 5 bases, J shed 1 base, and the junction held 2 bases outside the gene matches. Germline V gives CDR1 SGHTA, CDR2 FQGTGA. The CDR3 runs to 13 residues. Here the CDR3 DNA reads TGTGCCAGCAGCACCGGGGGGTCCTACGAGCAGTACTTC. It yields the protein CASSTGGSYEQYF.

The J gene is TRBJ1-1, the V gene TRBV27; D unclear. V dropped 5 bases and J dropped 2 bases, with 27 bases sitting between them. CDR1 is MNHEY, CDR2 SMNVEV, per germline (reference sequence). This CDR3 is built from 19 residues. The CDR3 DNA is TGTGCCAGCAGTATCCCTAGGGCTCCGAAGAGGGTTTGTAACACTGAAGCTTTCTTT. Its translation: CASSIPRAPKRVCNTEAFF.

The chain combines TRBV7-3 with TRBJ2-3, with 9 bases lining up with TRBD2. From germline, CDR1 is SGHTA and CDR2 FQGTGA. V shed 5 bases and J 4 bases; nucleotides not matched to a gene: 13. The CDR3 spans 17 residues. CDR3 protein: CASSPLSGRGLPDTQYF. Written as DNA, the CDR3 is TGTGCCAGCAGCCCGCTTAGCGGGAGAGGTTTGCCAGATACGCAGTATTTT.